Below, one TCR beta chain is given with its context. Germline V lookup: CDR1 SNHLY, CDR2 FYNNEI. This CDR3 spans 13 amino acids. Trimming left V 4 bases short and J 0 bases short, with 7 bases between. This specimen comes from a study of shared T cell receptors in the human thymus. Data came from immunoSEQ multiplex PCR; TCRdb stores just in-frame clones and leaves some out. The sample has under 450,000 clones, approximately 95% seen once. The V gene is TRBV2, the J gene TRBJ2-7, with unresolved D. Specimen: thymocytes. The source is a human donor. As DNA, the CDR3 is TGTGCCAGCAGTGTGGGCCTCTCCTACGAGCAGTACTTC. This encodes CASSVGLSYEQYF.